This entry concerns a single TCR beta chain. Its target is not known. Using viral peptide pools, the ViraFEST assay grew out antigen-specific CD4+ T cells prior to sequencing. A roughly ten-day culture period preceded the isolation of CD4+ T cells. The healthy vaccine recipients, who had no prior SARS-CoV-2 infection, showed negative nucleocapsid antibodies. This entry is derived from a study of vaccination effects on CD4 cells after COVID-19. Findings and limits, study-wide: Marked clonal contraction was seen late after vaccination (in both infection- and vaccine-induced clones).

Repertoires were generated with immunoSEQ multiplex PCR, while TCRdb's copy carries only in-frame clones and drops some. The sample holds 73,000 or so clones, 78% seen once. Per the germline V gene, CDR1 is SGHNT and CDR2 is YYREEE (reference sequence). Trimming left V 3 bases short and J 3 bases short, with 16 bases between. This CDR3 comprises 16 residues. This TCR came from a human donor who received a COVID-19 vaccine. This specimen was CD4+ T cells from PBMCs cultured with SARS-CoV-2 spike peptides, taken before COVID-19 vaccination. The chain joins TRBV5-4 to TRBJ2-1, with D maybe TRBD2 (6 bases). CDR3 loop: CASSSQTRGGYNEQFF. The DNA for the CDR3 is TGTGCCAGCAGCTCCCAGACCCGGGGAGGCTACAATGAGCAGTTCTTC.